This TCR beta chain was documented in a study of blood T cell repertoires in COVID-19. Produced via immunoSEQ multiplex PCR; TCRdb's table is partial and in-frame only. The table has about 150,000 clones, 85% to 90% seen once. CDR3 length: 11 residues. Trimming took off 6 bases at V and 8 bases at J, with 5 bases between the two ends. The source of this sequence is a woman aged 35 to 49 with acute or convalescent COVID-19. This chain connects TRBV12-3 or TRBV12-4 to TRBJ1-6; D remains ambiguous. The sequenced sample was peripheral blood. The CDR3 DNA follows: TGTGCCAGCAGCGGGGATTCACCCCTCCACTTT. This gives the protein CASSGDSPLHF.